This is a list of T cell receptor beta chains from one sample in a study of T cells in Graves' hyperthyroidism and ophthalmopathy. MiXCR, run by TCRdb on the multiplex PCR reads, gives a single entry per CDR3 protein. The sample shows fewer than 800,000 distinct CDR3 sequences, roughly 15% of them seen only once. Material: blood. The receptors here all came from a man younger than 35 with Graves' hyperthyroidism. The CDR3 runs from the conserved cysteine through the conserved F or W. The D gene is left open where the match is weak. Not all rows give a size; the values are once, few, many and, for expanded clones, a class.

J gene: TRBJ2-4
D gene: TRBD2
clone size: few
V gene: TRBV18
CDR3 DNA: TGTGCCAGCTCACCACAGCGGGAGAACATTCAGTACTTC
CDR3 protein: CASSPQRENIQYF

J gene: TRBJ2-4
D gene: NA
clone size: NA
V gene: TRBV4-1
CDR3 DNA: TGCGCCAGCAGTGTGGGACAAGCCAAAAACATTCAGTACTTC
CDR3 protein: CASSVGQAKNIQYF

J gene: TRBJ1-2
D gene: NA
clone size: many
V gene: TRBV7-9
CDR3 DNA: TGTGCCAGCAGCGAGGGATATGGCTACACCTTC
CDR3 protein: CASSEGYGYTF

J gene: TRBJ2-2
D gene: NA
clone size: many
V gene: TRBV18
CDR3 DNA: TGTGCCAGCTCACCACTCGCTGCAACGAACACCGGGGAGCTGTTTTTT
CDR3 protein: CASSPLAATNTGELFF

J gene: TRBJ2-2
D gene: NA
clone size: NA
V gene: TRBV28
CDR3 DNA: TGTGCCAGCAGAGTGGGAGGGGGCGGGGAGCTGTTTTTT
CDR3 protein: CASRVGGGGELFF

J gene: TRBJ2-7
D gene: NA
clone size: many
V gene: TRBV20-1
CDR3 DNA: TGCAGTGCTAGAGATGTCTACGCGGCAGGGCCGCACGAGCAGTACTTC
CDR3 protein: CSARDVYAAGPHEQYF

J gene: TRBJ2-5
D gene: TRBD1
clone size: few
V gene: TRBV27
CDR3 DNA: TGTGCCAGCAGTACACAGGGGGTGGTGGAGACCCAGTACTTC
CDR3 protein: CASSTQGVVETQYF

J gene: TRBJ2-1
D gene: NA
clone size: NA
V gene: TRBV3-1
CDR3 DNA: TGTGCCAGCAGCCAAGTTCAGGATGAGCAGTTCTTC
CDR3 protein: CASSQVQDEQFF

J gene: TRBJ2-1
D gene: TRBD2
clone size: many
V gene: TRBV6-1
CDR3 DNA: TGTGCCAGCAGTGTCTTGGGGACTAGCGGCTACAATGAGCAGTTCTTC
CDR3 protein: CASSVLGTSGYNEQFF

J gene: TRBJ2-1
D gene: NA
clone size: many
V gene: TRBV27
CDR3 DNA: TGTGCCAGCAGTTTGTTAGAGGGTGAGCAGTTCTTC
CDR3 protein: CASSLLEGEQFF

J gene: TRBJ2-2
D gene: TRBD2
clone size: once
V gene: TRBV6-1
CDR3 DNA: TGTGCCAGCAGTCCCCTTAGCGGGCCGAACACCGGGGAGCTGTTTTTT
CDR3 protein: CASSPLSGPNTGELFF

J gene: TRBJ2-7
D gene: NA
clone size: many
V gene: TRBV11-3
CDR3 DNA: TGTGCCAGCAGCCCTCGGGTTATTAGCGGCTACGAGCAGTACTTC
CDR3 protein: CASSPRVISGYEQYF

J gene: TRBJ1-1
D gene: TRBD1
clone size: many
V gene: TRBV28
CDR3 DNA: TGTGCCAGCAGTCTCACTGACAGGGCTACTGAAGCTTTCTTT
CDR3 protein: CASSLTDRATEAFF

J gene: TRBJ2-5
D gene: NA
clone size: many
V gene: TRBV11-1
CDR3 DNA: TGTGCCAGCAGCAGTTCTATGGGGACCCAGTACTTC
CDR3 protein: CASSSSMGTQYF

J gene: TRBJ2-1
D gene: TRBD1
clone size: NA
V gene: TRBV5-8
CDR3 DNA: TGTGCCAGCAGCTTGACAGGGGAAGGGGGTAATGAGCAGTTCTTC
CDR3 protein: CASSLTGEGGNEQFF

J gene: TRBJ2-3
D gene: NA
clone size: few
V gene: TRBV19
CDR3 DNA: TGTGCCAGTGGTCGGCCGCAGAGCACAGATACGCAGTATTTT
CDR3 protein: CASGRPQSTDTQYF

J gene: TRBJ2-3
D gene: NA
clone size: many
V gene: TRBV2
CDR3 DNA: TGTGCCTCCTGGGGGACATACACAGATACGCAGTATTTT
CDR3 protein: CASWGTYTDTQYF

J gene: TRBJ1-1
D gene: NA
clone size: NA
V gene: TRBV29-1
CDR3 DNA: TGCAGCGTACGGGACGGGAAGAACACTGAAGCTTTCTTT
CDR3 protein: CSVRDGKNTEAFF

J gene: TRBJ2-5
D gene: NA
clone size: many
V gene: TRBV20-1
CDR3 DNA: TGCAGTGCTAGAGCCATTGGGAATCGAGAGACCCAGTACTTC
CDR3 protein: CSARAIGNRETQYF

J gene: TRBJ2-2
D gene: TRBD2
clone size: NA
V gene: TRBV5-1
CDR3 DNA: TGCGCCAGCCGGGACTTGCGGGAGTCCACCGGGGAGCTGTTTTTT
CDR3 protein: CASRDLRESTGELFF

J gene: TRBJ2-7
D gene: TRBD2
clone size: NA
V gene: TRBV3-1
CDR3 DNA: TGTGCCAGCAGCCTAGGGACTAGCGGGGAGCTGGAGCAGTACTTC
CDR3 protein: CASSLGTSGELEQYF

J gene: TRBJ2-1
D gene: NA
clone size: NA
V gene: TRBV25-1
CDR3 DNA: TGTGCCAGCAGTGAATTCGGCCCTCTCGGGCAGATCTTC
CDR3 protein: CASSEFGPLGQIF

J gene: TRBJ2-2
D gene: NA
clone size: few
V gene: TRBV6-1
CDR3 DNA: TGTGCCAGCAGTGAAGGAGTCAGCAGGAACACCGGGGAGCTGTTTTTT
CDR3 protein: CASSEGVSRNTGELFF

J gene: TRBJ2-3
D gene: TRBD1
clone size: many
V gene: TRBV2
CDR3 DNA: TGTGCCAGCAGCGTCCGGGACAGCATAACGAATACGCAGTATTTT
CDR3 protein: CASSVRDSITNTQYF

J gene: TRBJ1-3
D gene: NA
clone size: few
V gene: TRBV9
CDR3 DNA: TGTGCCAGCAGCCCCCCGGGACTCAGCTCTGGAAACACCATATATTTT
CDR3 protein: CASSPPGLSSGNTIYF

J gene: TRBJ1-1
D gene: TRBD1
clone size: few
V gene: TRBV29-1
CDR3 DNA: TGCAGCGTCTTCAAGGGACAGCCGAACACTGAAGCTTTCTTT
CDR3 protein: CSVFKGQPNTEAFF

J gene: TRBJ2-6
D gene: NA
clone size: NA
V gene: TRBV20-1
CDR3 DNA: TGCAGTGCGCGACGGTACTCTGGGGCCAACGTCCTGACTTTC
CDR3 protein: CSARRYSGANVLTF

J gene: TRBJ2-5
D gene: NA
clone size: many
V gene: TRBV6-2/TRBV6-3
CDR3 DNA: TGTGCCAGCAGTTACACGGTCCAAGAGACCCAGTACTTC
CDR3 protein: CASSYTVQETQYF

J gene: TRBJ2-5
D gene: NA
clone size: NA
V gene: TRBV9
CDR3 DNA: TGTGCCAGCAGCGTAGGAGGGGTTAAAGAGACCCAGTACTTC
CDR3 protein: CASSVGGVKETQYF

J gene: TRBJ2-5
D gene: TRBD2
clone size: many
V gene: TRBV12-3/TRBV12-4
CDR3 DNA: TGTGCCAGCAGCCCAAGGGTCGGGAGGGCCAGAGAGACCCAGTACTTC
CDR3 protein: CASSPRVGRARETQYF

J gene: TRBJ2-3
D gene: NA
clone size: many
V gene: TRBV2
CDR3 DNA: TGTGCCAGCCGAAATCGAGGGCAGGTCCCAGATACGCAGTATTTT
CDR3 protein: CASRNRGQVPDTQYF